The 27 T cell receptor beta chains given below trace back to one sample, sequenced in a study of regulatory T cells in long-lasting Graves disease. The time point: newly diagnosed GD, antithyroid drugs for less than 3 months. Scientists built the TCR library using RNA that was extracted from PBMCs. Through Arm-PCR of CDR3 regions and iRepertoire HTBI primers, TCR beta libraries were built. TCRdb fed the multiplex PCR reads into MiXCR, producing one record per CDR3 protein. The table has 400,000 to 500,000 distinct CDR3 sequences, about a sixth seen once; the top ten hold about 23%. The sample was also linked to a second study, of T cells in Graves' hyperthyroidism and ophthalmopathy.

The sample here was peripheral blood mononuclear cells (PBMCs), taken at new diagnosis, from a patient treated with antithyroid drugs. The receptors shown here come from a young woman with Graves disease.

The table lists this clonotype with many counts. The chain carries TRBV5-1 and TRBJ2-1; D remains ambiguous. The V gene lost 3 bases and the J gene lost 1 base, with 14 bases spanning the gap. This CDR3 is 16 amino acids long. The germline V gene encodes CDR1 SGHRS and CDR2 YFSETQ. Here the CDR3 reads CASSSRSVRSYNEQFF. The CDR3 DNA sequence: TGCGCCAGCAGCTCCAGAAGCGTCCGATCCTACAATGAGCAGTTCTTC.

This clonotype was observed at least ten times. The gene calls are TRBV30 and TRBJ2-7; maybe TRBD2 (6 bases). CDR1 GTSNPN and CDR2 SVGIG come from the germline V gene (reference sequence). The length of the CDR3 is 15 residues. Trimming removed 1 base at V and 4 bases at J, with 17 bases between. The CDR3 is CAWSGSSGVEYEQYF. The CDR3 coding sequence is TGTGCCTGGAGTGGATCCTCGGGAGTGGAGTACGAGCAGTACTTC. Full variable domain (rest looked up from reference TRBV30 and TRBJ2-7): SQTIHQWPATLVQPVGSPLSLECTVEGTSNPNLYWYRQAAGRGLQLLFYSVGIGQISSEVPQNLSASRPQDRQFILSSKKLLLSDSGFYLCAWSGSSGVEYEQYFGPGTRLTVT.

This clonotype appeared once. One base separates it from a far larger clone, so it is likely a read error. The V and J genes are TRBV5-5 and TRBJ2-4; 13 bases fit TRBD2. From germline, CDR1 is SGHKS and CDR2 YYEKEE (reference sequence). Unmatched junction bases numbered 10, after V lost 2 bases and J lost 14 bases. The length of the CDR3 is 15 residues. The CDR3 nucleotides read TGTGCCAGCAGCTTTGGACTAGCGGGAGTAGAGACCAAGTACTTC. Its protein product is CASSFGLAGVETKYF.

At least ten counts were recorded for this clonotype. The chain joins TRBV7-9 to TRBJ2-7; unclear D gene. Per germline, CDR1 SEHNR and CDR2 FQNEAQ (reference sequence). The CDR3 consists of 13 residues. The V end lost 5 bases, the J end lost 3 bases, and 11 bases lay between the germline ends. The CDR3 protein is CASSPPRDYEQYF. CDR3 bases: TGTGCCAGCAGCCCCCCCCGCGACTACGAGCAGTACTTC.

This clonotype was observed at least ten times. The rearrangement uses TRBV27 and TRBJ2-7; D is unclear. Germline CDR1 is MNHEY and CDR2 is SMNVEV (reference sequence). There are 13 residues in the CDR3. V was cut by 3 bases and J by 6 bases, with 12 bases left in between. The DNA for the CDR3 is TGTGCCAGCAGTTTCCTGAAAGAGTCCGAGCAGTACTTC. This gives the protein CASSFLKESEQYF.

Only a few counts were recorded for this clonotype. The chain couples TRBV28 to TRBJ1-1; D uncertain. V dropped 2 bases and J dropped 3 bases, with 10 bases sitting between them. This CDR3 comprises 14 residues. The V gene's germline CDR1 is MDHEN and CDR2 SYDVKM. CDR3 region: CASSLVRRDTEAFF. Written as DNA, the CDR3 is TGTGCCAGCAGTTTAGTCCGGCGGGACACTGAAGCTTTCTTT. Supplemented by reference TRBV28 and TRBJ1-1, the full variable domain reads DVKVTQSSRYLVKRTGEKVFLECVQDMDHENMFWYRQDPGLGLRLIYFSYDVKMKEKGDIPEGYSVSREKKERFSLILESASTNQTSMYLCASSLVRRDTEAFFGQGTRLTVV.

There are many counts of this clonotype. V is TRBV20-1 and J is TRBJ2-7; TRBD1 matches at 9 bases. V shed 6 bases, J shed 3 bases, and the junction held 12 bases outside the gene matches. The CDR3 totals 15 residues. Per germline, CDR1 DFQATT and CDR2 SNEGSKA (reference sequence). The DNA for the CDR3 is TGCAGTGCCACCGCCCCGGGACAGGGAGGCTACGAGCAGTACTTC. It codes for CSATAPGQGGYEQYF.

This chain links TRBV20-1 with TRBJ1-1, with D tentatively TRBD1 (5 bases). This CDR3 is built from 14 residues. Trimming removed 5 bases from V and 7 bases from J, with 20 bases in between. CDR1 and CDR2 (germline): DFQATT, SNEGSKA (reference sequence). The CDR3 reads CSAGTPSLPFEAFF. DNA for the CDR3: TGCAGTGCTGGGACTCCCTCCTTGCCCTTTGAAGCTTTCTTT.

This clonotype was recorded only once. This chain connects TRBV10-1 to TRBJ1-1; D unresolved. Trimming shortened V by 3 bases and J by 3 bases, and 8 bases separated the two germline ends. The CDR3 is 13 residues long. The germline V gene has CDR1 WNHNN and CDR2 SYGVQD (reference sequence). CDR3 residues: CASSEREYTEAFF. Written as DNA, the CDR3 is TGCGCCAGCAGTGAAAGGGAGTACACTGAAGCTTTCTTT.

This clonotype was seen many times. The genes are TRBV20-1 and TRBJ2-7; D is perhaps TRBD2 (5 bases). Trimming cost V 1 base and J 5 bases, with 15 bases left between them. The V gene's germline CDR1 is DFQATT and CDR2 SNEGSKA (reference sequence). The CDR3 has 14 amino acids. The CDR3 region has the DNA TGCAGTGCTAGAGTTTTCGGGGTCGGGAACGAGCAGTACTTC. Amino acid sequence: CSARVFGVGNEQYF.

This clonotype was observed at least ten times. The chain joins TRBV28 to TRBJ2-5; D is unresolved. CDR1 and CDR2 from the germline V gene are MDHEN and SYDVKM. V lost 3 bases to trimming and J lost 1 base, with 9 bases between them. The CDR3 spans 14 residues. This CDR3 reads CASSFSSAQETQYF. CDR3 in DNA: TGTGCCAGCAGTTTTTCCAGTGCCCAAGAGACCCAGTACTTC.

Worth noting for this clonotype: The junction departs from the called germline gene at one end, perhaps through a read error. This chain joins TRBV29-1 and TRBJ2-5; 8 bases agree with TRBD1. The germline V gene has CDR1 SQVTM and CDR2 ANQGSEA. There are 10 residues in the CDR3. The CDR3 bases are TGCAGCGTTTCGGGGGCAGGGGGCGTCTTC. Translation gives CSVSGAGGVF.

The V call is TRBV29-1, the J call TRBJ1-4; TRBD1 is a possible D gene (6 bases). Germline V gene lookup returns CDR1 SQVTM and CDR2 ANQGSEA. Trimming took off 7 bases at V and 7 bases at J, with 16 bases between the two ends. CDR3 length: 13 residues. CDR3 residues: CSARGGGSEKLFF. CDR3 in DNA: TGCAGCGCGAGGGGGGGAGGGAGTGAAAAACTGTTTTTT.

The chain uses TRBV7-9 and TRBJ1-1; no reliable D call. CDR1 is SEHNR, CDR2 FQNEAQ, per germline (reference sequence). Trimming cost V 0 bases and J 8 bases, with 7 bases left between them. The CDR3 consists of 12 residues. The CDR3 DNA reads TGTGCCAGCAGCTTAGCCCCCCGAGAAGCTTTCTTT. Its translation is CASSLAPREAFF.

There are a few counts of this clonotype. With a much larger clone just one base away, this may be a read error. J is TRBJ2-1 and V is TRBV12-3 or TRBV12-4; 15 positions match TRBD2. J lost 7 bases, V lost 4 bases, and 2 bases had no gene match. This CDR3 is 15 amino acids long. DNA of the CDR3: TGTGCCAGCAGTTCGGGACTAGCGGGAGGTAATGAGCAGTTCTTC. Translating it yields CASSSGLAGGNEQFF.

The chain couples TRBV5-1 to TRBJ2-3; D perhaps matches TRBD2 (6 bases). Trimming took off 0 bases at V and 4 bases at J, with 9 bases between the two ends. The CDR3 spans 14 residues. Germline V gives CDR1 SGHRS, CDR2 YFSETQ. This CDR3 is CASSLVGEADTQYF. DNA of the CDR3: TGCGCCAGCAGCTTGGTAGGGGAGGCAGATACGCAGTATTTT.

The genes are TRBV3-1 and TRBJ1-6; unclear D gene. Deletions cut 4 bases from V and 8 bases from J, with 9 bases between. This CDR3 is built from 13 residues. CDR1 LGHDT and CDR2 YNNKEL come from the germline V gene (reference sequence). CDR3 sequence: CASSPSRDSPLHF. CDR3 nucleotide sequence: TGTGCCAGCAGCCCCTCGAGGGATTCACCCCTCCACTTT.

This clonotype has at least ten counts. The CDR3 sequence is CASSLAGIGYEQYF. The CDR3 region has the DNA TGTGCCAGCAGCTTGGCCGGTATAGGATACGAGCAGTACTTC. This chain joins TRBV5-5 and TRBJ2-7; D unclear. V was cut by 0 bases and J by 4 bases, with 11 bases left in between. Germline CDR1 reads SGHKS; CDR2 reads YYEKEE (reference sequence). The CDR3 totals 14 residues.

As regards this clonotype: Because it lacks the conserved phenylalanine or tryptophan at the end, this CDR3 is likely a read error. This chain connects TRBV6-2 or TRBV6-3 to TRBJ2-7; 9 nucleotides match TRBD1. The ends lost 7 bases at V and 0 bases at J; junction bases unmatched: 7. The CDR3 consists of 15 residues. Germline-derived CDR1 and CDR2 are MNHEY and SVGEGT. The CDR3 DNA is TGTGCCAGCAAACCACAGGGGGCGGCCTCCTACGAGCAGTACCTC. It translates to CASKPQGAASYEQYL.

This clonotype was detected only a few times. This chain connects TRBV7-3 to TRBJ2-1; the D gene is possibly TRBD1 (7 bases). The germline V gene has CDR1 SGHTA and CDR2 FQGTGA. The CDR3 spans 16 residues. The V and J ends lost 0 bases and 2 bases respectively, with 11 bases between them. The CDR3 DNA reads as TGTGCCAGCAGCTTAACTGGAGGGGGCGCCTACAATGAGCAGTTCTTC. It is translated as CASSLTGGGAYNEQFF.

The sample holds many counts of this clonotype. V and J are TRBV2 and TRBJ2-1; TRBD2 agrees at 9 bases. The CDR3 loop spans 14 amino acids. Per the germline V gene, CDR1 is SNHLY and CDR2 is FYNNEI. The V and J ends lost 8 bases and 0 bases, in that order; junction bases with no gene match: 2. The CDR3 sequence is CASGLASSYNEQFF. Written as DNA, the CDR3 is TGTGCCAGCGGACTAGCGAGCTCCTACAATGAGCAGTTCTTC. The entire variable domain, with the rest obtained from reference TRBV2 and TRBJ2-1, is as follows: EPEVTQTPSHQVTQMGQEVILRCVPISNHLYFYWYRQILGQKVEFLVSFYNNEISEKSEIFDDQFSVERPDGSNFTLKIRSTKLEDSAMYFCASGLASSYNEQFFGPGTRLTVL.

This clonotype was picked up many times. The rearrangement links TRBV7-2 to TRBJ1-1; D gene unclear. CDR1 is SGHTA and CDR2 is FQGNSA in the germline V gene. The CDR3 covers 12 residues. V shed 5 bases and J shed 6 bases, with 10 bases lying between them. The CDR3 here is CASSPWVSEAFF. The CDR3 DNA sequence: TGTGCCAGCAGCCCCTGGGTATCTGAAGCTTTCTTT.

The sample holds many counts of this clonotype. The chain recombines TRBV7-2 with TRBJ2-7; 8 bases map to TRBD2. Germline CDR1 reads SGHTA; CDR2 reads FQGNSA. The CDR3 covers 14 residues. The J segment lost 2 bases and the V segment lost 3 bases, leaving 3 bases of the junction unmatched. For the CDR3, the DNA is TGTGCCAGCAGCTTCGAGCGGGGGCCCTACGAGCAGTACTTC. Encoded protein: CASSFERGPYEQYF.

In the case of this clonotype: A read error may be the cause here, since a much bigger clone is one base away. For the CDR3, the DNA is TGTGCCAGCAGCTTTAGAGGGCGCGGGTACAATGAGCAGCTCTTC. It translates to CASSFRGRGYNEQLF. The rearrangement links TRBV7-6 to TRBJ2-1; TRBD2 is a possible D gene (5 bases). CDR3 length: 15 amino acids. Germline V gene lookup returns CDR1 SGHVS and CDR2 FNYEAQ.

This chain joins TRBV7-3 and TRBJ2-7, with D possibly being TRBD2 (6 bases). Trimming removed 2 bases at V and 2 bases at J, with 13 bases between. The CDR3 sequence is 15 residues long. From germline, CDR1 is SGHTA and CDR2 FQGTGA. The CDR3 bases are TGTGCCAGCAGCTTAGATGCGGGAAGTCCCTACGAGCAGTACTTC. Its translation is CASSLDAGSPYEQYF.

This clonotype was observed a handful of times. The chain employs TRBV20-1 and TRBJ2-3; D ambiguous. Germline CDR1 reads DFQATT; CDR2 reads SNEGSKA (reference sequence). This CDR3 contains 13 residues. Trimming cost V 4 bases and J 5 bases, with 13 bases left between them. In DNA form, the CDR3 reads TGCAGTGCTATGTTGGTTGGTGGAGATACGCAGTATTTT. Its translation is CSAMLVGGDTQYF.

The CDR3 nucleotides read TGCAGTGCTAGAGGGTCGCAGACTAGGGGACGGGGAGAGACCCAGTACTTC. Protein product: CSARGSQTRGRGETQYF. The rearrangement joins TRBV20-1 to TRBJ2-5, with D possibly being TRBD2 (6 bases). Trimming took off 1 base at V and 4 bases at J, with 22 bases between the two ends. CDR3 length: 17 residues. From germline, CDR1 is DFQATT and CDR2 SNEGSKA (reference sequence).